This T cell receptor beta chain was captured in a study of cytomegalovirus exposure and HLA in healthy donors. Study outcomes and limitations: Reports indicated that the classifier achieved high specificity and sensitivity in diagnosing cytomegalovirus status. Most sequenced TCRs were rare (though some public TCRs occurred in many donors).

As for this clone: Antigen unknown.

PCR employed 60 Vbeta and 13 Jbeta primers. Profiled with immunoSEQ multiplex PCR; TCRdb holds only in-frame clones, not every one. In the table there are 60,000 to 70,000 clones, roughly 74% of which are singletons. With 5 bases clipped from V and 0 bases from J, the junction kept 4 bases outside the gene matches. This CDR3 spans 16 amino acids. From germline, CDR1 is SGHAT and CDR2 FQNNGV. V gene TRBV11-2 combines with J gene TRBJ2-6; the match to TRBD1 covers 7 bases. The sequence was obtained from a man between 18 and 29 years old in good health and CMV-seropositive. Sample: PBMCs. CDR3 in amino acids: CASSLGQHSGANVLTF. DNA for the CDR3: TGTGCCAGCAGCCTGGGACAGCACTCTGGGGCCAACGTCCTGACTTTC.